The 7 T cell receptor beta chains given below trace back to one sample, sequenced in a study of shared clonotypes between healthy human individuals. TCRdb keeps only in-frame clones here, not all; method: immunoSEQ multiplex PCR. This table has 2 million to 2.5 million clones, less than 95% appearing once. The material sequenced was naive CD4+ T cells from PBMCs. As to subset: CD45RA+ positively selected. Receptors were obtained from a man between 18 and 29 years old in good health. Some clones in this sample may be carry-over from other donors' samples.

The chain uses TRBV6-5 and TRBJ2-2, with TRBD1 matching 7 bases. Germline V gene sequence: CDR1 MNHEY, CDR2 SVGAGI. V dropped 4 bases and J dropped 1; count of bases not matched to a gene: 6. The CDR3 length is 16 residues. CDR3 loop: CASSSPDRVNTGELFF. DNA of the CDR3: TGTGCCAGCAGTTCTCCAGACAGGGTGAACACCGGGGAGCTGTTTTTT.

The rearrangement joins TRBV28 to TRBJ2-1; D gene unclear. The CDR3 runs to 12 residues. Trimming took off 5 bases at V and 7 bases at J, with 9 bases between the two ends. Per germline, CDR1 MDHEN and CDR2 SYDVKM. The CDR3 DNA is TGTGCCAGCAGTCAAATTTTAAATGAGCAGTTCTTC. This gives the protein CASSQILNEQFF.

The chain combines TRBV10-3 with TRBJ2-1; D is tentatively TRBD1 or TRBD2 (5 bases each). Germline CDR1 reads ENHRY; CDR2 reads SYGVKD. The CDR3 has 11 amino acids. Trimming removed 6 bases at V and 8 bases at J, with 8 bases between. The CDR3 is CAIRRGDEQFF. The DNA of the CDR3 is TGTGCCATCAGAAGAGGGGATGAGCAGTTCTTC.

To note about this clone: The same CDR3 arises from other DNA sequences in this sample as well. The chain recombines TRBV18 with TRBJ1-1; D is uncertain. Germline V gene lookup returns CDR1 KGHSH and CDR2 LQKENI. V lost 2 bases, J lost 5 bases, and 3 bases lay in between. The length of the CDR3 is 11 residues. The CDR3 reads CASSPGTEAFF. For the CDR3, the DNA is TGTGCCAGCTCACCAGGGACTGAAGCTTTCTTT.

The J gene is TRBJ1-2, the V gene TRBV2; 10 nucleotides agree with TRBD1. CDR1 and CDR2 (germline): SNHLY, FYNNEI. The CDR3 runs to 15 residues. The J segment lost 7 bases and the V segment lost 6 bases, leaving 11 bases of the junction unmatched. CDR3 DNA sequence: TGTGCCAGCAGGGGACAGGGGCGGAACGCCGGTGGCTACACCTTC. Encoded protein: CASRGQGRNAGGYTF. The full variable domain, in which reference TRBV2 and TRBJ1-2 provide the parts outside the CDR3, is EPEVTQTPSHQVTQMGQEVILRCVPISNHLYFYWYRQILGQKVEFLVSFYNNEISEKSEIFDDQFSVERPDGSNFTLKIRSTKLEDSAMYFCASRGQGRNAGGYTFGSGTRLTVV.

For the CDR3, the DNA is TGTGCCAGCAGTCGGCTCGTGGGGGGGCTGGTCGAGCAGTACTTC. It specifies CASSRLVGGLVEQYF. This sequence joins TRBV27 and TRBJ2-7, with D possibly TRBD2 on 7 matching bases. Per germline, CDR1 MNHEY and CDR2 SMNVEV (reference sequence). This CDR3 has 15 amino acids. Trimming pared 5 bases from V and 6 bases from J, leaving 20 bases between.

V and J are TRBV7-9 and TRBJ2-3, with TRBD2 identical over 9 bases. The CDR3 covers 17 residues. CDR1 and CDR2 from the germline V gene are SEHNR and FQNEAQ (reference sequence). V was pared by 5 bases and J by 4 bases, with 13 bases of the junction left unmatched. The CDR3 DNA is TGTGCCAGCAGCCTTGGGTGGGAGCGGGAGGAGGCAGATACGCAGTATTTT. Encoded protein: CASSLGWEREEADTQYF.